This passage covers 2 T cell receptor beta chains from one sample sequenced in a study of T cell repertoires in aging, cancer and after chemotherapy. Rearranged V-D-J TRB sequences were amplified with a mixed TRB-A/B primer pool. One entry per CDR3 protein, called by TCRdb with MiXCR from the multiplex PCR reads. The table has about 8,700 distinct CDR3 sequences, 30% to 40% seen once; the top ten hold 2.5% to 4%. The template was genomic DNA from peripheral blood, not RNA. The sample comprised blood. These receptors were taken from a human donor in good health.

As to this clonotype: At one end the junction does not follow the germline gene, possibly because of a read error. This chain joins TRBV20-1 and TRBJ2-7; tentatively, D is TRBD2 (6 bases). CDR3 length: 14 residues. Germline loops: CDR1 DFQATT, CDR2 SNEGSKA (reference sequence). The CDR3 protein is CSVRDRGVIYEQYF. Written as DNA, the CDR3 is TGCAGTGTTAGAGATCGCGGGGTAATCTACGAGCAGTACTTC.

This clonotype was picked up a small number of times. The CDR3 nucleotides read TGTGCCAGCAGCTTAGGGGGGACGGGGAGCGAAAAACTGTTTTTT. Residues: CASSLGGTGSEKLFF. The chain joins TRBV7-2 to TRBJ1-4, with a weak D call TRBD1 (5 bases). The V gene's germline CDR1 is SGHTA and CDR2 FQGNSA. This CDR3 region has 15 residues. Trimming cost V 1 base and J 8 bases, with 14 bases left between them.